This T cell receptor beta chain appears in the sequencing data of a study of cytomegalovirus exposure and HLA in healthy donors. Findings and limits, study-wide: Later analysis indicated greater clonal expansion among HLA-associated TCR beta chains than among equally common other chains.

V trimming: 3 bases; J trimming: 8 bases; junction bases outside the gene matches: 5. Germline V gene lookup returns CDR1 GTSNPN and CDR2 SVGIG (reference sequence). CDR3 size: 12 residues. As to this clone: Its antigen is unidentified.

In the PCR, 60 Vbeta and 13 Jbeta primers were used. Clones were sequenced by immunoSEQ multiplex PCR, and TCRdb holds only the in-frame ones, with some missing. The repertoire includes around 95,000 clones, about 75% of them detected once, and roughly 9.1% sits in the top ten. This sequence joins TRBV30 and TRBJ1-2, with 8 bases identical to TRBD1. The receptor was derived from a young man in good health and CMV-seropositive. Sequencing used PBMCs. The chain's CDR3 is CAWSRTGLGYTF. CDR3 DNA: TGTGCCTGGAGCCGGACAGGGCTCGGCTACACCTTC.